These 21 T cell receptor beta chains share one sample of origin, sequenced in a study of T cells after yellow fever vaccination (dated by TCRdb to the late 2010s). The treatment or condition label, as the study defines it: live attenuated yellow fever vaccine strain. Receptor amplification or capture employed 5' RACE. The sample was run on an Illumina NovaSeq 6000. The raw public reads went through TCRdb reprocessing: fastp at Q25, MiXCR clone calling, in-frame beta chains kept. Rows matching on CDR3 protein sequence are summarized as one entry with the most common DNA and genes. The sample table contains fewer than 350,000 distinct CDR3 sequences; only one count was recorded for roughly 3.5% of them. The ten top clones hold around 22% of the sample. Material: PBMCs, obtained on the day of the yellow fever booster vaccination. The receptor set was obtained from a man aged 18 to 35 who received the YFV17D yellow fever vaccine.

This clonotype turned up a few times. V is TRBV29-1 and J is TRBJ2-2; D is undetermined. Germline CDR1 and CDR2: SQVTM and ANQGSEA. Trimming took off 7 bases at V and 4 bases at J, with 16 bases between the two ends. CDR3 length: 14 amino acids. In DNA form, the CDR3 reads TGCAGCGCATCAACGACTGGGTTCACCGGGGAGCTGTTTTTT. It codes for CSASTTGFTGELFF.

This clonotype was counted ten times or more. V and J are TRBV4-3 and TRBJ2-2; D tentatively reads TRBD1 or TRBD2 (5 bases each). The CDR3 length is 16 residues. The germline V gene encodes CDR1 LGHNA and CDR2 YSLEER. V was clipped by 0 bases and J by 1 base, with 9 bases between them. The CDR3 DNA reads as TGCGCCAGCAGCCAAGAGGGGGTCCAGAACACCGGGGAGCTGTTTTTT. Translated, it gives CASSQEGVQNTGELFF.

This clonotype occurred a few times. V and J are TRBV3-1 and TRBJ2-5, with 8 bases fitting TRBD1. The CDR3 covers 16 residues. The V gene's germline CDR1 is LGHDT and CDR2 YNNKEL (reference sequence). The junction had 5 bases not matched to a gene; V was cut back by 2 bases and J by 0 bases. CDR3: CASSQRSGGDQETQYF. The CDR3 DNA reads TGTGCCAGCAGCCAAAGGTCAGGGGGCGACCAAGAGACCCAGTACTTC.

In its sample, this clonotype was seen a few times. For the CDR3, the DNA is TGTGCCAGCAGCTCGGGGACTAGCGGGGGAAGTAACTACGAGCAGTACTTC. Translation: CASSSGTSGGSNYEQYF. The chain recombines TRBV7-2 with TRBJ2-7; TRBD2 agrees at 14 bases. J lost 3 bases, V lost 4 bases, and 8 bases had no gene match. Germline V gives CDR1 SGHTA, CDR2 FQGNSA. The CDR3 extends over 17 amino acids. Supplemented by reference TRBV7-2 and TRBJ2-7, the full variable domain reads GAGVSQSPSNKVTEKGKDVELRCDPISGHTALYWYRQSLGQGLEFLIYFQGNSAPDKSGLPSDRFSAERTGGSVSTLTIQRTQQEDSAVYLCASSSGTSGGSNYEQYFGPGTRLTVT.

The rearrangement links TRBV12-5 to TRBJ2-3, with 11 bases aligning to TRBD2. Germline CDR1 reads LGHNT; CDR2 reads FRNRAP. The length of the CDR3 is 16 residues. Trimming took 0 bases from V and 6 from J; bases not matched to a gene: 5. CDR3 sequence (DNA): TGTGCTAGTGGTTTGGTTACTAGCGGGGGTCTGGATACGCAGTATTTT. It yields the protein CASGLVTSGGLDTQYF.

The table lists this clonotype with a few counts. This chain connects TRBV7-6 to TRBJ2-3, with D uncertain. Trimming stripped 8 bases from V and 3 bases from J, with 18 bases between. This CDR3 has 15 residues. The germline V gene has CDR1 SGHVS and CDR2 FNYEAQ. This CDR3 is CASGWSDKGTDTQYF. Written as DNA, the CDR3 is TGTGCCAGCGGGTGGTCAGATAAAGGGACAGATACGCAGTATTTT. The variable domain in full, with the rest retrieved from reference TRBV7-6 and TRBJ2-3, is GAGVSQSPRYKVTKRGQDVALRCDPISGHVSLYWYRQALGQGPEFLTYFNYEAQQDKSGLPNDRFSAERPEGSISTLTIQRTEQRDSAMYRCASGWSDKGTDTQYFGPGTRLTVL.

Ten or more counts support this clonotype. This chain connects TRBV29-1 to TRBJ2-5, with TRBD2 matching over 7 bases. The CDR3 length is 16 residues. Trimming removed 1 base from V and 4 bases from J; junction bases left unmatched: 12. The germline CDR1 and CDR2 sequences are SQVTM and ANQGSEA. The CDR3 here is CSVEGSFGGRGETQYF. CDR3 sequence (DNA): TGCAGCGTTGAAGGCAGCTTTGGAGGGAGGGGAGAGACCCAGTACTTC. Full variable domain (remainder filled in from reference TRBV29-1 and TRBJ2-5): SAVISQKPSRDICQRGTSLTIQCQVDSQVTMMFWYRQQPGQSLTLIATANQGSEATYESGFVIDKFPISRPNLTFSTLTVSNMSPEDSSIYLCSVEGSFGGRGETQYFGPGTRLLVL.

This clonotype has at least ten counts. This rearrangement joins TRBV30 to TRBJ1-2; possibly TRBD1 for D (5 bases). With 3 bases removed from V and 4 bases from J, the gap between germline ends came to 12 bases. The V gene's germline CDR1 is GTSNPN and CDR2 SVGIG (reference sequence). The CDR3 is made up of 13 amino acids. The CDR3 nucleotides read TGTGCCTGGAGCATCGACGGGGGCTATGGCTACACCTTC. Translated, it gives CAWSIDGGYGYTF.

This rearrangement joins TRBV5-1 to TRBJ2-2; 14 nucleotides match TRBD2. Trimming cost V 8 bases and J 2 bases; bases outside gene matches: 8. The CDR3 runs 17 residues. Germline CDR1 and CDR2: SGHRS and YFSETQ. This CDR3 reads CASSTSGGAANTGELFF. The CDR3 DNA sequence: TGCGCCAGTTCGACTAGCGGGGGGGCCGCCAACACCGGGGAGCTGTTTTTT.

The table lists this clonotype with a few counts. CDR3 in amino acids: CAWNRVYGYTF. In DNA form, the CDR3 reads TGTGCCTGGAACAGGGTTTATGGCTACACCTTC. The chain employs TRBV30 and TRBJ1-2, with D perhaps TRBD1 (6 bases). This CDR3 is built from 11 residues. Germline loops: CDR1 GTSNPN, CDR2 SVGIG (reference sequence). Trimming left V 4 bases short and J 5 bases short, with 8 bases between.

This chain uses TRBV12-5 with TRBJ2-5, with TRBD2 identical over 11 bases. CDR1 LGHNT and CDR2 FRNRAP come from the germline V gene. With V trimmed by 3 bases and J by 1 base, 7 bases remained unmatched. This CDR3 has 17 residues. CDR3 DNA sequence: TGTGCTAGTGGTTTTTGGGCTAGCGGGGGGCCCCAAGAGACCCAGTACTTC. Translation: CASGFWASGGPQETQYF.

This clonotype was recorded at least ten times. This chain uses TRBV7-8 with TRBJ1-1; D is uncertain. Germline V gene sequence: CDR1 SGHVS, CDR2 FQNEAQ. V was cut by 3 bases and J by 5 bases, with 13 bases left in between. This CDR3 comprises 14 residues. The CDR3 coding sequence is TGTGCCAGCAGCTTGGACCCCATGGGTACTGAAGCTTTCTTT. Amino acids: CASSLDPMGTEAFF.

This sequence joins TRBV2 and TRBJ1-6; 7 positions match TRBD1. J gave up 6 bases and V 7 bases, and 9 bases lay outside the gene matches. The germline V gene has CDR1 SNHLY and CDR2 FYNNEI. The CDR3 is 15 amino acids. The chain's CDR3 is CASMRQGVFNSPLHF. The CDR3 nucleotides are TGTGCCAGCATGCGGCAGGGGGTGTTTAATTCACCCCTCCACTTT.

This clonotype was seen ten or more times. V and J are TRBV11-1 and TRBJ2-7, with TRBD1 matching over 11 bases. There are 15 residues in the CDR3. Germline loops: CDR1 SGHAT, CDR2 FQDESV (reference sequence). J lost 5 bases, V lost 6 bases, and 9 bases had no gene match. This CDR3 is CASRETGTGGDEQYF. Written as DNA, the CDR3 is TGTGCCAGCAGGGAAACCGGGACAGGGGGTGACGAGCAGTACTTC.

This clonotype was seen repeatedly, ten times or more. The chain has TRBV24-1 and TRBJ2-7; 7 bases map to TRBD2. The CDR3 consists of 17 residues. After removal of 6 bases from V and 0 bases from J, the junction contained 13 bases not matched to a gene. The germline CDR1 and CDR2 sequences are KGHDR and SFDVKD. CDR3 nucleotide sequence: TGTGCCACCAGTAATCGGGGACTAAGGTCCCTCTCCTACGAGCAGTACTTC. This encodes CATSNRGLRSLSYEQYF.

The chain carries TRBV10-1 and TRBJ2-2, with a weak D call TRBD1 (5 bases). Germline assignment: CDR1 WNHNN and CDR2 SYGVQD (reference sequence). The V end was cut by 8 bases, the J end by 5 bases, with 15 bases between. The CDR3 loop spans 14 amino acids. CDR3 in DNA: TGCGCCAGCTCTTTGTCTAGGGGTACCGGGGAGCTGTTTTTT. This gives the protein CASSLSRGTGELFF.

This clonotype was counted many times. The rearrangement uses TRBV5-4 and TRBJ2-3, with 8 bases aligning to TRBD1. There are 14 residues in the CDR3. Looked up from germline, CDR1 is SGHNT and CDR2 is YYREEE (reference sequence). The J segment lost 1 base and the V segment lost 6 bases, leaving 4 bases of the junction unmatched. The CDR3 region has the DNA TGTGCCAGCATTCTGGACAGGGGCACAGATACGCAGTATTTT. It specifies CASILDRGTDTQYF.

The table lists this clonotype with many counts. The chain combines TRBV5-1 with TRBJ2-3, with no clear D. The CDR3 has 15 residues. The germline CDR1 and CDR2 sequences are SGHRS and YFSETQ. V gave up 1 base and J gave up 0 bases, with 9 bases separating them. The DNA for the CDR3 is TGCGCCAGCAGCTTGATGGGGTTTAGCACAGATACGCAGTATTTT. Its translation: CASSLMGFSTDTQYF.

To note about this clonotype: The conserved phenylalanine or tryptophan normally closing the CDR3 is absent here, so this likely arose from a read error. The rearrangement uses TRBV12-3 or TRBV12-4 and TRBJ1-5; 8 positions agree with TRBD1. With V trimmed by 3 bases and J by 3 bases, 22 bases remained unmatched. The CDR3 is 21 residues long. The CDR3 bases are TGTGCCAGCAGTTTCCTCCGTTTAGGGACAGGCCTAGCCCGAGCCAATCAGCCCCAGCATTAT. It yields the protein CASSFLRLGTGLARANQPQHY.

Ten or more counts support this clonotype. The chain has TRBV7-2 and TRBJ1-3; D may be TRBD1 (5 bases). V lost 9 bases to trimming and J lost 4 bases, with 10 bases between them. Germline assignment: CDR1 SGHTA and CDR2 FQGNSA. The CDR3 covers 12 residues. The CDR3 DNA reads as TGTGCCAGTCGGGACCGCGGAAACACCATATATTTT. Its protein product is CASRDRGNTIYF.

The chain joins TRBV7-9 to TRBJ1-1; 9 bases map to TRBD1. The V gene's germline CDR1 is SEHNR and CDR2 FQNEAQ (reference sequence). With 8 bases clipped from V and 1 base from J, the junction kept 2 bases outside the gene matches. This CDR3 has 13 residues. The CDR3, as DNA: TGTGCCAGCGAACAGGGGGCGAACACTGAAGCTTTCTTT. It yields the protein CASEQGANTEAFF.